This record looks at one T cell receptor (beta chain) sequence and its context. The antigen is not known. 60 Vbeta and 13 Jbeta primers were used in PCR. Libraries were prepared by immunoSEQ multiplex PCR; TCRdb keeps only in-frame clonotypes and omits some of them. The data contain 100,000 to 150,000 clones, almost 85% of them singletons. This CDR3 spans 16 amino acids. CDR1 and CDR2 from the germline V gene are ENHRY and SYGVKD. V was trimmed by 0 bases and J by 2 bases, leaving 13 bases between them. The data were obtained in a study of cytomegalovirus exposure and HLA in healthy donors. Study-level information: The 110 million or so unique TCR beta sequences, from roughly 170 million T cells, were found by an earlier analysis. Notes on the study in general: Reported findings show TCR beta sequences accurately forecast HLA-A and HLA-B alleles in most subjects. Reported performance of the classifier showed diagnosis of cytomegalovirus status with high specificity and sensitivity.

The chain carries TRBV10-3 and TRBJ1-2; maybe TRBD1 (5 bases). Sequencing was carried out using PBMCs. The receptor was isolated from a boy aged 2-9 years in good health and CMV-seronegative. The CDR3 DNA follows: TGTGCCATCAGTGAGTCCCAGGGCAGGTGGAACTATGGCTACACCTTC. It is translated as CAISESQGRWNYGYTF.